Shown below are 25 T cell receptor beta chains from a single sample sequenced in a study of CD4 T cells in relation to SARS-CoV-2 and coronaviruses (dated by TCRdb to about 2021). No antigens are known for them. Receptor libraries were prepared by the immunoSEQ multiplex PCR assay. What TCRdb holds here is the immuneACCESS table cut down to in-frame rearrangements. Part of the clones is not present; checked against another copy, under half of the missing clones reflect an unresolved V gene, and the others are unexplained. This sample has 25,000 to 30,000 clones in its table, and 75% to 80% of those were observed once. The top ten constitute 20% to 25% of the sample. CD4+ T cells from unexposed donors were collected before the COVID-19 pandemic (2011-2018). Following 10 days of culture, the EasySep CD4+ T cell isolation kit was used to isolate CD4+ T cells. Sequencing used CD4+ T cells from PBMCs, cultured in vitro. The receptors originated from a human donor in good health.

V is TRBV7-6 and J is TRBJ2-7, with 11 nucleotides matching TRBD2. V was pared by 5 bases and J by 3 bases, with 6 bases of the junction left unmatched. Per germline, CDR1 SGHVS and CDR2 FNYEAQ. The CDR3 totals 15 residues. CDR3 loop: CASSSSGGDGYEQYF. The CDR3 DNA reads TGTGCCAGCAGCAGTAGCGGGGGGGACGGCTACGAGCAGTACTTC.

This clone showed up just once. The V gene is TRBV18, the J gene TRBJ1-2; D gene unclear. CDR1 is KGHSH and CDR2 is LQKENI in the germline V gene. This CDR3 has 12 amino acids. The V and J ends lost 4 bases and 1 base respectively, with 4 bases between them. The CDR3 sequence is CASSQDNYGYTF. The CDR3 region has the DNA TGTGCCAGCTCACAAGATAACTATGGCTACACCTTC.

The chain uses TRBV9 and TRBJ2-2, with D tentatively TRBD2 (5 bases). Germline CDR1 is SGDLS and CDR2 is YYNGEE. Trimming took off 2 bases at V and 2 bases at J, with 13 bases between the two ends. The length of the CDR3 is 16 residues. The CDR3 bases are TGTGCCAGCAGCGTCGGGGTAGCGCTAAACACCGGGGAGCTGTTTTTT. Its protein product is CASSVGVALNTGELFF.

The V gene is TRBV9, the J gene TRBJ2-2, with 11 bases that match TRBD2. V gave up 2 bases and J gave up 1 base; unmatched junction bases: 7. The CDR3 is 18 amino acids. Germline values: CDR1 SGDLS, CDR2 YYNGEE. In DNA form, the CDR3 reads TGTGCCAGCAGCGTTGAGGACCTAGCGGGGGGGAACACCGGGGAGCTGTTTTTT. As protein: CASSVEDLAGGNTGELFF.

This chain joins TRBV4-1 and TRBJ1-4; D may be TRBD1 (6 bases). The CDR3 covers 13 residues. Germline loops: CDR1 MGHRA, CDR2 YSYEKL. V was cut by 6 bases and J by 7 bases, with 12 bases left in between. Written as DNA, the CDR3 is TGCGCCAGCAGGACGAGGGGGGGTGAAAAACTGTTTTTT. Translating gives CASRTRGGEKLFF.

The chain joins TRBV6-2 or TRBV6-3 to TRBJ1-3; D possibly corresponds to TRBD1 (5 bases). Trimming took 5 bases from V and 2 from J, leaving 7 bases between them. Looked up from germline, CDR1 is MNHEY and CDR2 is SVGEGT. The CDR3 spans 13 residues. The CDR3 DNA reads TGTGCCAGCAGTACAGGAACTGGAAACACCATATATTTT. Amino acids: CASSTGTGNTIYF.

The chain recombines TRBV11-3 with TRBJ2-1; a weak D match, TRBD1 (5 bases). This CDR3 has 13 amino acids. The germline CDR1 and CDR2 sequences are SGHNT and YENEEA. V lost 2 bases to trimming and J lost 4 bases, with 6 bases between them. The CDR3 nucleotides read TGTGCCAGCAGCTTAAAGGGGTACAATGAGCAGTTCTTC. Translation gives CASSLKGYNEQFF.

The chain is built from TRBV7-2 and TRBJ1-2; D ambiguous. Germline CDR1 reads SGHTA; CDR2 reads FQGNSA. This CDR3 is 16 amino acids long. V lost 5 bases, J lost 0 bases, and 16 bases lay in between. The CDR3 coding sequence is TGTGCCAGCAGCCCGTGGTTGGACCGAGCTAACTATGGCTACACCTTC. This encodes CASSPWLDRANYGYTF. Looking up the rest from reference TRBV7-2 and TRBJ1-2 gives the full variable domain: GAGVSQSPSNKVTEKGKDVELRCDPISGHTALYWYRQSLGQGLEFLIYFQGNSAPDKSGLPSDRFSAERTGGSVSTLTIQRTQQEDSAVYLCASSPWLDRANYGYTFGSGTRLTVV.

The table lists this clone with a few counts. V gene TRBV2 combines with J gene TRBJ1-5, with unresolved D. CDR3 length: 12 residues. Germline V gives CDR1 SNHLY, CDR2 FYNNEI. Trimming cost V 4 bases and J 2 bases, with 3 bases left between them. The CDR3 DNA follows: TGTGCCAGCAGTGTGGGCAATCAGCCCCAGCATTTT. Translation: CASSVGNQPQHF.

The V call is TRBV19, the J call TRBJ1-5; D gene uncertain. Trimming left V 6 bases short and J 0 bases short, with 9 bases between. The CDR3 has 14 amino acids. In germline, CDR1 is LNHDA, CDR2 SQIVND (reference sequence). CDR3 coding DNA: TGTGCCAGTAGCGATCATGATAGCAATCAGCCCCAGCATTTT. Its protein product is CASSDHDSNQPQHF.

The chain is built from TRBV24-1 and TRBJ2-6; TRBD1 agrees at 7 bases. Germline CDR1 and CDR2: KGHDR and SFDVKD. V dropped 11 bases and J dropped 1; count of bases not matched to a gene: 1. The CDR3 consists of 13 residues. The CDR3 nucleotides are TGTGCCATGACAGGGTCTGGGGCCAACGTCCTGACTTTC. Translating gives CAMTGSGANVLTF.

This chain uses TRBV10-3 with TRBJ1-6; TRBD1 might be the D (6 bases). V dropped 6 bases and J dropped 6 bases, with 21 bases sitting between them. Germline assignment: CDR1 ENHRY and CDR2 SYGVKD. This CDR3 has 17 residues. CDR3 sequence: CAIRDRGGARSNSPLHF. The DNA for the CDR3 is TGTGCCATCAGGGACCGGGGGGGGGCGCGCAGTAATTCACCCCTCCACTTT.

In nucleotides, the CDR3 is TGTGCCAGCAGTTTATCAGGGGTCTATGGCTACACCTTC. Translated, it gives CASSLSGVYGYTF. The chain has TRBV28 and TRBJ1-2; a possible D gene is TRBD1 (6 bases). CDR1 and CDR2 (germline): MDHEN, SYDVKM. Trimming took 1 base from V and 4 from J, leaving 7 bases between them. This CDR3 is built from 13 residues.

This clone was picked up a small number of times. V gene TRBV11-2 combines with J gene TRBJ1-1; maybe TRBD1 (5 bases). Per the germline V gene, CDR1 is SGHAT and CDR2 is FQNNGV. Between the trimmed V and J ends, which lost 7 bases and 1 base, there was a span of 13 bases. This CDR3 is built from 14 residues. Here the CDR3 reads CASTFARGNTEAFF. CDR3 DNA: TGTGCCAGCACCTTCGCGAGGGGGAACACTGAAGCTTTCTTT.

This chain links TRBV7-3 with TRBJ2-7; D is ambiguous. The length of the CDR3 is 15 residues. The germline V and J ends were trimmed by 5 bases and 0 bases, with 14 bases remaining between them. The germline V gene encodes CDR1 SGHTA and CDR2 FQGTGA. The CDR3 sequence is CASSEGSAASYEQYF. The CDR3 DNA is TGTGCCAGCAGCGAAGGGTCCGCAGCCTCCTACGAGCAGTACTTC.

The chain couples TRBV2 to TRBJ2-2; no definite D call. The CDR3 is 14 residues long. Deletions cut 7 bases from V and 2 bases from J, with 11 bases between. Germline V gives CDR1 SNHLY, CDR2 FYNNEI. The CDR3 sequence: CASKKGENTGELFF. The CDR3 bases are TGTGCCAGCAAGAAAGGAGAAAACACCGGGGAGCTGTTTTTT.

The chain recombines TRBV10-3 with TRBJ2-5; 7 nucleotides line up with TRBD2. The CDR3 covers 14 residues. Trimming cost V 6 bases and J 4 bases; bases outside gene matches: 8. Germline values: CDR1 ENHRY, CDR2 SYGVKD. The CDR3: CAISPQRGRETQYF. CDR3 DNA: TGTGCCATCAGCCCGCAGCGGGGAAGAGAGACCCAGTACTTC.

The rearrangement uses TRBV5-4 and TRBJ2-2; possible D gene TRBD2, 5 bases. The V and J ends lost 0 bases and 6 bases respectively, with 9 bases between them. CDR1 and CDR2 (germline): SGHNT, YYREEE (reference sequence). The CDR3 extends over 14 amino acids. The CDR3 is CASSLVGDAGELFF. CDR3 DNA: TGTGCCAGCAGCTTGGTCGGGGATGCCGGGGAGCTGTTTTTT.

The V gene is TRBV5-6, the J gene TRBJ2-3; D remains unclear. Germline lookup yields CDR1 SGHDT and CDR2 YYEEEE. This CDR3 contains 14 residues. V lost 1 base and J 2 bases, leaving 8 bases between the germline ends. The CDR3 region is CASSLLTHTDTQYF. CDR3 bases: TGTGCCAGCAGCTTGCTCACCCACACAGATACGCAGTATTTT.

The chain couples TRBV12-3 or TRBV12-4 to TRBJ1-1; no reliable D call. V lost 5 bases and J 1 base, leaving 8 bases between the germline ends. The CDR3 sequence is 13 residues long. The CDR3 region is CASSLTENTEAFF. In DNA, the CDR3 is TGTGCCAGCAGTCTGACGGAGAACACTGAAGCTTTCTTT.

This clone occurred once. The J gene is TRBJ2-2, the V gene TRBV29-1; D perhaps matches TRBD2 (5 bases). The CDR3 contains 13 residues. Trimming cost V 3 bases and J 1 base, with 6 bases left between them. CDR1 and CDR2 from the germline V gene are SQVTM and ANQGSEA. CDR3 residues: CSVDAGNTGELFF. The CDR3 bases are TGCAGCGTTGACGCGGGGAACACCGGGGAGCTGTTTTTT.

The genes are TRBV5-5 and TRBJ2-1; D gene uncertain. The CDR3 covers 12 residues. Looked up from germline, CDR1 is SGHKS and CDR2 is YYEKEE (reference sequence). Trimming stripped 0 bases from V and 7 bases from J, with 5 bases between. The CDR3 here is CASSLDYNEQFF. The CDR3 DNA follows: TGTGCCAGCAGCTTGGATTATAATGAGCAGTTCTTC.

This clone has just one count. The rearrangement joins TRBV12-3 or TRBV12-4 to TRBJ1-5; D is ambiguous. V was shortened by 0 bases and J by 6 bases, with 3 bases between the two germline ends. The CDR3 runs to 12 residues. In nucleotides, the CDR3 is TGTGCCAGCAGTTTAGCGACTCAGCCCCAGCATTTT. Amino acids: CASSLATQPQHF.

There are a few counts of this clone. The chain is built from TRBV9 and TRBJ2-2; D may match TRBD1 or TRBD2 (6 bases each). V was clipped by 0 bases and J by 4 bases, with 13 bases between them. There are 16 residues in the CDR3. Per the germline V gene, CDR1 is SGDLS and CDR2 is YYNGEE. This CDR3 reads CASSVAGGAGTGELFF. CDR3 nucleotides: TGTGCCAGCAGCGTAGCCGGGGGCGCGGGCACCGGGGAGCTGTTTTTT.

The chain carries TRBV20-1 and TRBJ2-3; possible D gene TRBD2, 7 bases. V dropped 3 bases and J dropped 5 bases, with 18 bases sitting between them. The CDR3 totals 15 residues. Germline V gene lookup returns CDR1 DFQATT and CDR2 SNEGSKA (reference sequence). The CDR3 sequence: CSASMGGGRLDTQYF. The CDR3 bases are TGCAGTGCTAGTATGGGGGGGGGCCGCCTAGATACGCAGTATTTT.